Presented here are 14 T cell receptor beta chains from one specimen sequenced in a study of T cell responses to AZD1222 COVID-19 vaccine. TCRdb's copy holds only in-frame clones and misses some; the assay was immunoSEQ multiplex PCR. The sample lists more than 150,000 clones, 92% occurring once. This material consisted of peripheral blood, taken 28 days after the second AZD1222 dose. The receptors were gathered from an adult who received the AZD1222 COVID-19 vaccine.

In DNA, the CDR3 is TGTGCCAGCAGCCAATCGACAGGGTGGGGGCCCCAGCATTTT. It translates to CASSQSTGWGPQHF. This rearrangement joins TRBV16 to TRBJ1-5; 7 bases are a match to TRBD1. The V segment lost 0 bases and the J segment 9 bases; nucleotides outside the gene matches: 5. The germline gives CDR1 KGHSY, CDR2 FQNENV. The CDR3 is 14 amino acids. The variable domain in full, with the rest retrieved from reference TRBV16 and TRBJ1-5, is GEEVAQTPKHLVRGEGQKAKLYCAPIKGHSYVFWYQQVLKNEFKFLISFQNENVFDETGMPKERFSAKCLPNSPCSLEIQATKLEDSAVYFCASSQSTGWGPQHFGDGTRLSIL.

V is TRBV18 and J is TRBJ2-7, with D possibly being TRBD1 (5 bases). The germline V and J ends were trimmed by 3 bases and 2 bases, with 14 bases remaining between them. The CDR3 loop spans 15 amino acids. In germline, CDR1 is KGHSH, CDR2 LQKENI. CDR3 loop: CASSPQRGEAYEQYF. The CDR3 bases are TGTGCCAGCTCACCCCAAAGGGGCGAAGCCTACGAGCAGTACTTC.

The gene calls are TRBV7-2 and TRBJ2-1; TRBD2 is a possible D gene (6 bases). The germline V gene has CDR1 SGHTA and CDR2 FQGNSA. The CDR3 runs to 14 residues. Trimming shortened V by 4 bases and J by 9 bases, and 16 bases separated the two germline ends. This CDR3 reads CASSSTTSSFEQFF. The DNA of the CDR3 is TGTGCCAGCAGCTCAACGACTAGTAGTTTTGAGCAGTTCTTC.

CDR3 coding DNA: TGTGCCAGCAGTTTACGGGTCGGGGTGAGCTCCTATAATTCACCCCTCCACTTT. This sequence encodes CASSLRVGVSSYNSPLHF. The V call is TRBV28, the J call TRBJ1-6, with unresolved D. Germline lookup yields CDR1 MDHEN and CDR2 SYDVKM. V was pared by 2 bases and J by 0 bases, with 14 bases between. The CDR3 runs 18 residues.

The V call is TRBV5-6, the J call TRBJ2-7, with D tentatively TRBD2 (5 bases). Germline values: CDR1 SGHDT, CDR2 YYEEEE. Trimming removed 4 bases from V and 4 bases from J, with 24 bases in between. CDR3 length: 17 amino acids. The CDR3 sequence is CASSPRVVYEGIYEQYF. CDR3 in DNA: TGTGCCAGCAGCCCCCGCGTGGTATACGAGGGAATATACGAGCAGTACTTC.

The chain carries TRBV5-6 and TRBJ1-2; D ambiguous. The CDR3 is 15 residues long. Per germline, CDR1 SGHDT and CDR2 YYEEEE. With 0 bases removed from V and 0 bases from J, the gap between germline ends came to 9 bases. CDR3 nucleotide sequence: TGTGCCAGCAGCTTGGGGACGCGAGCTAACTATGGCTACACCTTC. Its translation is CASSLGTRANYGYTF.

The V and J genes are TRBV27 and TRBJ1-1, with TRBD1 identical over 9 bases. The length of the CDR3 is 15 residues. The germline gives CDR1 MNHEY, CDR2 SMNVEV (reference sequence). Losses at the gene ends were 5 bases for V and 5 bases for J; bases not matched to a gene: 9. The CDR3 is CASSPQGQGRTEAFF. CDR3 bases: TGTGCCAGCAGTCCTCAAGGACAGGGGAGGACTGAAGCTTTCTTT.

The rearrangement joins TRBV28 to TRBJ2-1; no firm D call. Trimming removed 0 bases from V and 0 bases from J, with 12 bases in between. Germline V gene data show CDR1 as MDHEN and CDR2 as SYDVKM. The CDR3 length is 17 residues. The CDR3: CASSLWVTGSSYNEQFF. The CDR3 bases are TGTGCCAGCAGTTTATGGGTAACGGGTAGCTCCTACAATGAGCAGTTCTTC.

This chain links TRBV3-1 (or the pseudogene TRBV3-2) with TRBJ1-1; possibly TRBD1 for D (6 bases). Germline V gene lookup returns CDR1 LGHDT and CDR2 YNNKEL (reference sequence). V was shortened by 0 bases and J by 7 bases, with 12 bases between the two germline ends. The CDR3 covers 14 residues. The DNA of the CDR3 is TGTGCCAGCAGCCAAGATTTCGGGGGCGGTGAAGCTTTCTTT. Residues: CASSQDFGGGEAFF.

V usage is TRBV19 and J usage is TRBJ1-2; 8 bases fit TRBD1. Germline lookup yields CDR1 LNHDA and CDR2 SQIVND (reference sequence). V trimming: 3 bases; J trimming: 4 bases; junction bases outside the gene matches: 7. The CDR3 spans 15 residues. CDR3 nucleotide sequence: TGTGCCAGTAGTATCGGACAGGGCGCCGGCTATGGCTACACCTTC. The encoded protein is CASSIGQGAGYGYTF.

The V gene is TRBV11-3, the J gene TRBJ2-5; D may be TRBD1 or TRBD2 (5 bases each). This CDR3 region has 13 residues. Trimming took off 3 bases at V and 1 base at J, with 6 bases between the two ends. The germline V gene has CDR1 SGHNT and CDR2 YENEEA. CDR3 loop: CASSLGVQETQYF. In nucleotides, the CDR3 is TGTGCCAGCAGCTTGGGGGTCCAAGAGACCCAGTACTTC.

This clone appeared once. The chain has TRBV12-3 or TRBV12-4 and TRBJ1-1; D call uncertain. This CDR3 has 12 amino acids. V shed 4 bases and J shed 2 bases, with 5 bases lying between them. CDR3 nucleotides: TGTGCCAGCAGTTGGATAAACACTGAAGCTTTCTTT. Encoded protein: CASSWINTEAFF.

This rearrangement joins TRBV5-1 to TRBJ2-7; 8 bases match TRBD1. Germline loops: CDR1 SGHRS, CDR2 YFSETQ. With V trimmed by 4 bases and J by 5 bases, 5 bases remained unmatched. CDR3 size: 13 residues. CDR3 nucleotides: TGCGCCAGCAGCATCCCAGGGGGCGACGAGCAGTACTTC. Protein product: CASSIPGGDEQYF.

This chain links TRBV4-3 with TRBJ1-1; TRBD1 aligns across 8 bases. Looked up from germline, CDR1 is LGHNA and CDR2 is YSLEER. The CDR3 is 14 residues long. The V and J ends lost 1 base and 4 bases, in that order; junction bases with no gene match: 2. The CDR3: CASSQATGGTEAFF. The CDR3 nucleotides are TGCGCCAGCAGCCAAGCCACAGGGGGCACTGAAGCTTTCTTT.